Shown below are 21 T cell receptor beta chains from a single sample sequenced in a study of blood T cell repertoires in COVID-19. Generated by immunoSEQ multiplex PCR, the TCRdb table keeps only in-frame clones and is missing some. This table holds more than 150,000 clones, over 75% found once. The sample was peripheral blood. All receptors come from a man in his fifties who had recovered from COVID-19.

V and J are TRBV7-3 and TRBJ2-5; maybe TRBD2 (6 bases). V was shortened by 3 bases and J by 3 bases, with 11 bases between the two germline ends. Germline CDR1 is SGHTA and CDR2 is FQGTGA. This CDR3 comprises 14 residues. The chain's CDR3 is CASSLQRAKETQYF. CDR3 nucleotide sequence: TGTGCCAGCAGCTTGCAGCGGGCAAAAGAGACCCAGTACTTC. The whole variable domain, filled in from reference TRBV7-3 and TRBJ2-5, reads GAGVSQTPSNKVTEKGKYVELRCDPISGHTALYWYRQSLGQGPEFLIYFQGTGAADDSGLPNDRFFAVRPEGSVSTLKIQRTERGDSAVYLCASSLQRAKETQYFGPGTRLLVL.

The J gene is TRBJ1-2, the V gene TRBV7-2, with 12 positions matching TRBD1. This CDR3 spans 18 amino acids. Germline V gene data show CDR1 as SGHTA and CDR2 as FQGNSA. Trimming took 2 bases from V and 3 from J; bases not matched to a gene: 10. CDR3 nucleotide sequence: TGTGCCAGCAGCTTAACCGGGACAGGGGGCCTGGGGGACTATGGCTACACCTTC. This gives the protein CASSLTGTGGLGDYGYTF. Full variable domain (rest looked up from reference TRBV7-2 and TRBJ1-2): GAGVSQSPSNKVTEKGKDVELRCDPISGHTALYWYRQSLGQGLEFLIYFQGNSAPDKSGLPSDRFSAERTGGSVSTLTIQRTQQEDSAVYLCASSLTGTGGLGDYGYTFGSGTRLTVV.

The chain couples TRBV28 to TRBJ2-1; TRBD1 is a possible D gene (5 bases). CDR1 and CDR2 from the germline V gene are MDHEN and SYDVKM. The CDR3 length is 17 residues. The V end lost 5 bases, the J end lost 0 bases, and 17 bases lay between the germline ends. CDR3 coding DNA: TGTGCCAGCAGTAGGTTTGGGGCCTCAAGCTCCTACAATGAGCAGTTCTTC. Protein: CASSRFGASSSYNEQFF.

The rearrangement uses TRBV27 and TRBJ2-7, with a weak D call TRBD1 (6 bases). CDR1 is MNHEY and CDR2 is SMNVEV in the germline V gene (reference sequence). The CDR3 is 14 residues long. V was clipped by 5 bases and J by 0 bases, with 11 bases between them. The CDR3 DNA reads as TGTGCCAGCAGTACTACAGGGTTCTCCTACGAGCAGTACTTC. This encodes CASSTTGFSYEQYF.

This chain connects TRBV27 to TRBJ1-2; the match to TRBD1 covers 9 bases. The length of the CDR3 is 16 residues. Germline V lookup: CDR1 MNHEY, CDR2 SMNVEV (reference sequence). After removal of 3 bases from V and 2 bases from J, the junction contained 7 bases not matched to a gene. The CDR3 loop reads CASSFGGGQGNYGYTF. The CDR3 DNA follows: TGTGCCAGCAGTTTTGGAGGGGGACAGGGAAACTATGGCTACACCTTC.

This chain connects TRBV7-9 to TRBJ2-7; 9 positions agree with TRBD2. This CDR3 has 14 residues. V was clipped by 3 bases and J by 2 bases; unmatched bases: 2. The germline V gene has CDR1 SEHNR and CDR2 FQNEAQ (reference sequence). The CDR3 region has the DNA TGTGCCAGCAGCTTCGCGGGGGGGGCCTACGAGCAGTACTTC. Translation: CASSFAGGAYEQYF.

CDR3 loop: CASSPRQPARAFF. The CDR3 region has the DNA TGTGCCAGCAGCCCCAGACAGCCGGCTCGAGCTTTCTTT. The chain links TRBV14 to TRBJ1-1, with D possibly being TRBD1 (5 bases). Deletions cut 4 bases from V and 10 bases from J, with 16 bases between. Germline loops: CDR1 SGHDN, CDR2 FVKESK. The CDR3 sequence is 13 residues long.

The J gene is TRBJ2-7, the V gene TRBV6-1, with 7 bases that match TRBD1. The CDR3 runs to 16 residues. The germline CDR1 and CDR2 sequences are MNHNS and SASEGT. Losses at the gene ends were 6 bases for V and 4 bases for J; bases not matched to a gene: 15. The chain's CDR3 is CASSERTTGISYEQYF. DNA of the CDR3: TGTGCCAGCAGCGAACGGACGACAGGGATCTCGTACGAGCAGTACTTC.

The CDR3 nucleotides read TGTGCCAGCACCATGCCCGGACTCGACGAGCAGTACTTC. It yields the protein CASTMPGLDEQYF. The chain uses TRBV7-9 and TRBJ2-7; D might be TRBD2 (5 bases). V was cut by 7 bases and J by 5 bases, with 15 bases left in between. CDR3 length: 13 residues. Germline V gives CDR1 SEHNR, CDR2 FQNEAQ (reference sequence).

The chain has TRBV15 and TRBJ2-1; the match to TRBD2 covers 12 bases. J was trimmed by 6 bases and V by 0 bases; bases with no gene match: 0. CDR3 size: 15 residues. The germline gives CDR1 LNHNV, CDR2 YYDKDF (reference sequence). DNA for the CDR3: TGTGCCACCAGCAGAGAACTAGCGGGAGGCAATGAGCAGTTCTTC. It translates to CATSRELAGGNEQFF.

The genes are TRBV2 and TRBJ2-3; a weak D match, TRBD2 (5 bases). V lost 0 bases to trimming and J lost 6 bases, with 7 bases between them. Per germline, CDR1 SNHLY and CDR2 FYNNEI. The CDR3 totals 13 residues. The CDR3 here is CASSEALGDTQYF. CDR3 nucleotide sequence: TGTGCCAGCAGTGAAGCACTAGGGGATACGCAGTATTTT.

This rearrangement joins TRBV2 to TRBJ2-1; 9 bases agree with TRBD2. This CDR3 is built from 15 residues. Germline V gene sequence: CDR1 SNHLY, CDR2 FYNNEI. The V segment lost 4 bases and the J segment 5 bases; nucleotides outside the gene matches: 6. The CDR3 protein is CASSGTSVKDNEQFF. DNA of the CDR3: TGTGCCAGCAGTGGGACTAGCGTAAAGGACAATGAGCAGTTCTTC.

This clone was seen a handful of times. V gene TRBV3-1 (or the pseudogene TRBV3-2) combines with J gene TRBJ1-2; 7 nucleotides line up with TRBD1. Trimming at V came to 1 base and at J to 4 bases, leaving 6 bases not matched to a gene. The CDR3 spans 15 residues. Germline V gene sequence: CDR1 LGHDT, CDR2 YNNKEL (reference sequence). This CDR3 reads CASSQGGQLFYGYTF. Here the CDR3 DNA reads TGTGCCAGCAGCCAAGGGGGACAGCTATTCTATGGCTACACCTTC.

The rearrangement links TRBV7-2 to TRBJ2-5; D is perhaps TRBD2 (5 bases). The germline V gene encodes CDR1 SGHTA and CDR2 FQGNSA. Trimming cost V 5 bases and J 5 bases, with 18 bases left between them. This CDR3 is built from 15 residues. CDR3 sequence: CASSPGINRMETQYF. CDR3 bases: TGTGCCAGCAGCCCGGGGATTAATCGGATGGAGACCCAGTACTTC.

The chain has TRBV7-9 and TRBJ1-2, with D unclear. The CDR3 spans 14 residues. From germline, CDR1 is SEHNR and CDR2 FQNEAQ (reference sequence). Trimming cost V 1 base and J 2 bases, with 8 bases left between them. The CDR3 here is CASSLGQANYGYTF. The CDR3, as DNA: TGTGCCAGCAGCTTAGGTCAGGCAAACTATGGCTACACCTTC.

This chain links TRBV28 with TRBJ1-2, with TRBD1 identical over 11 bases. J lost 5 bases, V lost 6 bases, and 5 bases had no gene match. Germline CDR1 is MDHEN and CDR2 is SYDVKM. CDR3 length equals 14 residues. The CDR3, as DNA: TGTGCCAGCAGACAAGGGACAGGGGGATATGGCTACACCTTC. Protein sequence: CASRQGTGGYGYTF.

This clone was picked up one time. The chain joins TRBV14 to TRBJ1-3; possible D gene TRBD1, 5 bases. This CDR3 has 16 residues. Germline CDR1 is SGHDN and CDR2 is FVKESK. Trimming pared 1 base from V and 1 base from J, leaving 11 bases between. The CDR3 protein is CASSQGTSASGNTIYF. CDR3 nucleotide sequence: TGTGCCAGCAGCCAAGGGACATCCGCGTCTGGAAACACCATATATTTT.

The V gene is TRBV5-1, the J gene TRBJ2-5, with TRBD1 matching over 7 bases. CDR1 and CDR2 from the germline V gene are SGHRS and YFSETQ. The CDR3 length is 15 residues. The junction had 8 bases not matched to a gene; V was cut back by 3 bases and J by 3 bases. As DNA, the CDR3 is TGCGCCAGCAGCTCCAGAGACAGGGAAAAAGAGACCCAGTACTTC. Protein sequence: CASSSRDREKETQYF.

The V call is TRBV29-1, the J call TRBJ1-1; 8 bases map to TRBD1. Germline V gene data show CDR1 as SQVTM and CDR2 as ANQGSEA. Trimming took 6 bases from V and 5 from J; bases not matched to a gene: 11. CDR3 length: 14 amino acids. CDR3 region: CSVSYRGGQTEAFF. In nucleotides, the CDR3 is TGCAGCGTCTCATACAGGGGGGGCCAGACTGAAGCTTTCTTT.

This clone was seen once. The CDR3 DNA reads TGTGCCAGCCACCCGGGAGAAGGGCTTATTAACACTGAAGCTTTCTTT. Protein sequence: CASHPGEGLINTEAFF. This chain connects TRBV18 to TRBJ1-1; unclear D gene. Trimming shortened V by 8 bases and J by 2 bases, and 21 bases separated the two germline ends. Looked up from germline, CDR1 is KGHSH and CDR2 is LQKENI. The CDR3 is made up of 16 amino acids.

This clone was observed a few times. The DNA of the CDR3 is TGTGCCAGCAGTATAGGGGGCAGGTGGAATGAGCAGTTCTTC. Protein: CASSIGGRWNEQFF. The V and J genes are TRBV27 and TRBJ2-1; 7 bases agree with TRBD1. Germline V CDR1 and CDR2: MNHEY, SMNVEV (reference sequence). CDR3 length equals 14 residues. V shed 5 bases and J 7 bases; nucleotides not matched to a gene: 8.